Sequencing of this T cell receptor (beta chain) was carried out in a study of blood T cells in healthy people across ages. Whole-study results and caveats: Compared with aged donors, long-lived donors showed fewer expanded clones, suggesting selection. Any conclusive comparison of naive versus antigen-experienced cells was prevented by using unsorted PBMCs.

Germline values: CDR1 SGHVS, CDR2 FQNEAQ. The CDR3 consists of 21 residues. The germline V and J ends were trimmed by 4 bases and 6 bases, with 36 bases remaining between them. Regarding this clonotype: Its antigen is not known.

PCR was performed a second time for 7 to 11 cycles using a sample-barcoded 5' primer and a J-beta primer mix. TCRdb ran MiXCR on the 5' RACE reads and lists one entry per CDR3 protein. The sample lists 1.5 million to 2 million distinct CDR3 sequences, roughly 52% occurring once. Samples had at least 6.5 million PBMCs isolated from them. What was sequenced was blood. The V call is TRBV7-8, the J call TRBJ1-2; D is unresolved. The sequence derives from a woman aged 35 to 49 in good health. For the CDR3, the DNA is TGTGCCAGCAGCTATCAGACCGTCTGGGCGGAGGCCTTTGGCGGGGTAGATGGCTACACCTTC. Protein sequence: CASSYQTVWAEAFGGVDGYTF.